The rows below give T cell receptor beta chains drawn from one sample of a study of tumor-infiltrating lymphocytes in primary liver carcinoma. Each CDR3 protein is one row after TCRdb ran MiXCR on the multiplex PCR reads. This sample has about 320,000 distinct CDR3 sequences, with 50% to 75% found just once. The sample was peripheral blood. These receptors came from a woman aged 25 to 39 with primary liver carcinoma and hepatitis B virus infection. Both conserved end residues are part of each CDR3. Fields, in order: J gene, V gene, clone size, D gene, CDR3 DNA, CDR3 protein. The D gene is left open where the match is weak. The size of a clone is reported for some rows only, either as once, few or many, or as a class for expanded clones.

j_call: TRBJ2-7; v_call: TRBV4-1; clone_size: -; d_call: TRBD1; cdr3_nt: TGCGCCAGCAGCCCAGGGACAGGAAACTACGAGCAGTACTTC; cdr3_aa: CASSPGTGNYEQYF
j_call: TRBJ2-5; v_call: TRBV20-1; clone_size: -; d_call: TRBD2; cdr3_nt: TGCAGTGCTAGAGATAGACTAGCGGGAGGTCCGGAGGAGACCCAGTACTTC; cdr3_aa: CSARDRLAGGPEETQYF
j_call: TRBJ2-5; v_call: TRBV6-2/TRBV6-3; clone_size: -; d_call: TRBD2; cdr3_nt: TGTGTCAGCAGTCCTAGCGGGAGGACGGAGACCCAGTACTTC; cdr3_aa: CVSSPSGRTETQYF
j_call: TRBJ2-1; v_call: TRBV12-3/TRBV12-4; clone_size: few; d_call: TRBD2; cdr3_nt: TGTGCCAGCAGCTACAGCGGGAGTGGCGAGTTCTTC; cdr3_aa: CASSYSGSGEFF
j_call: TRBJ2-7; v_call: TRBV11-1; clone_size: -; d_call: -; cdr3_nt: TGTGCCAACAGCTTACTTAGCTCATACGAGCAGTACTTC; cdr3_aa: CANSLLSSYEQYF
j_call: TRBJ2-5; v_call: TRBV12-3/TRBV12-4; clone_size: few; d_call: -; cdr3_nt: TGTGCCAGCAGTTCCGGTGGGAGAGAGACCCAGTACTTC; cdr3_aa: CASSSGGRETQYF
j_call: TRBJ2-4; v_call: TRBV6-1; clone_size: few; d_call: -; cdr3_nt: TGTGCCAGCAGAAACAGGGGAGGGGACATTCAGTACTTC; cdr3_aa: CASRNRGGDIQYF
j_call: TRBJ1-2; v_call: TRBV7-9; clone_size: many; d_call: -; cdr3_nt: TGTGCCAGCAGCCCCAGCGGGGACCGCATAATTGGCTACACCTTC; cdr3_aa: CASSPSGDRIIGYTF
j_call: TRBJ1-2; v_call: TRBV6-1; clone_size: -; d_call: -; cdr3_nt: TGTGCCAGCAAGAGGGAGACAGCCGCGGCCCGATATGGCTACACCTTC; cdr3_aa: CASKRETAAARYGYTF
j_call: TRBJ2-5; v_call: TRBV12-3/TRBV12-4; clone_size: few; d_call: TRBD2; cdr3_nt: TGTGCCAGCAGTTTCCACGCCTTGACTAGCGGTGGCCAAGAGACCCAGTACTTC; cdr3_aa: CASSFHALTSGGQETQYF
j_call: TRBJ2-7; v_call: TRBV6-2/TRBV6-3; clone_size: few; d_call: -; cdr3_nt: TGTGCCAGCACGGGCAGGGGATCGGACGAGCAGTACTTC; cdr3_aa: CASTGRGSDEQYF
j_call: TRBJ2-5; v_call: TRBV4-1; clone_size: many; d_call: -; cdr3_nt: TGCGCCAGCAGCCAAGATCGGCTCGTAGCGGAGACCCAGTACTTC; cdr3_aa: CASSQDRLVAETQYF
j_call: TRBJ2-7; v_call: TRBV6-6; clone_size: many; d_call: -; cdr3_nt: TGTGCCAGCGCATGGGCGGGGGCGGACCCCTACGAGCAGTACTTC; cdr3_aa: CASAWAGADPYEQYF
j_call: TRBJ2-7; v_call: TRBV5-6; clone_size: -; d_call: -; cdr3_nt: TGTGCCAGCAGCTTGGACAGGGAAGAGTACGAGCAGTACTTC; cdr3_aa: CASSLDREEYEQYF
j_call: TRBJ2-7; v_call: TRBV12-3/TRBV12-4; clone_size: many; d_call: TRBD2; cdr3_nt: TGTGCCAGCAGCCCACTTTTATCGGCTAGCGGATCCTACGAGCAGTACTTC; cdr3_aa: CASSPLLSASGSYEQYF
j_call: TRBJ2-7; v_call: TRBV30; clone_size: -; d_call: TRBD1; cdr3_nt: TGTGCCTGGGAAACAAACAGGGGCACCTACGAGCAGTACTTC; cdr3_aa: CAWETNRGTYEQYF
j_call: TRBJ2-1; v_call: TRBV11-3; clone_size: -; d_call: -; cdr3_nt: TGTGCCAGCAGCCGACTGCTAGCCAATGAGCGGTTCTTC; cdr3_aa: CASSRLLANERFF
j_call: TRBJ2-2; v_call: TRBV6-2/TRBV6-3; clone_size: once; d_call: -; cdr3_nt: TGTGCCAGCAGACCTCCCAGGGCAGGCACCGGGGAGCTGTTTTTT; cdr3_aa: CASRPPRAGTGELFF
j_call: TRBJ2-1; v_call: TRBV11-3; clone_size: -; d_call: TRBD2; cdr3_nt: TGTGCCAGCAGCCTCGAGGGAAAATGGGGTCCGGGACTAGCGGGAGATGAGCAGTTCTTC; cdr3_aa: CASSLEGKWGPGLAGDEQFF
j_call: TRBJ1-6; v_call: TRBV28; clone_size: -; d_call: -; cdr3_nt: TGTGCCAGCAGTCGCAGGGGCCGCGCGGACTTTCGCCCTGGTTCACCCCTCCACTTT; cdr3_aa: CASSRRGRADFRPGSPLHF
j_call: TRBJ2-3; v_call: TRBV28; clone_size: few; d_call: TRBD1; cdr3_nt: TGTGCCAGCAAACAGGGGGGCACAGATACGCAGTATTTT; cdr3_aa: CASKQGGTDTQYF
j_call: TRBJ2-4; v_call: TRBV5-8; clone_size: -; d_call: -; cdr3_nt: TGTGTCAGCAGCTTGGAGGGTAAAGACATTAAGTACTTC; cdr3_aa: CVSSLEGKDIKYF
j_call: TRBJ1-6; v_call: TRBV29-1; clone_size: -; d_call: TRBD1; cdr3_nt: TGCAGCGTTGTCCAGGGGGCGCAATCCTATAATTCACCCCTCCACTTT; cdr3_aa: CSVVQGAQSYNSPLHF
j_call: TRBJ1-2; v_call: TRBV12-3/TRBV12-4; clone_size: -; d_call: -; cdr3_nt: TGTGCCAGCAGTATCGAGGGATCTGGCTACACCTTC; cdr3_aa: CASSIEGSGYTF
j_call: TRBJ2-7; v_call: TRBV5-6; clone_size: few; d_call: -; cdr3_nt: TGTGCCAGCAGCTTAAGAGAGGAGCAGTACTTC; cdr3_aa: CASSLREEQYF
j_call: TRBJ2-1; v_call: TRBV12-3/TRBV12-4; clone_size: many; d_call: TRBD2; cdr3_nt: TGTGCCAGCAGTCCTACTAGCGGAGTGTCTCGAGAGTTCTTC; cdr3_aa: CASSPTSGVSREFF
j_call: TRBJ2-3; v_call: TRBV12-3/TRBV12-4; clone_size: -; d_call: -; cdr3_nt: TGTGCCAGCAGTATCACCCGACTGAATTATACGCAGTATTTT; cdr3_aa: CASSITRLNYTQYF
j_call: TRBJ2-3; v_call: TRBV6-5; clone_size: -; d_call: TRBD2; cdr3_nt: TGTGCCAGCAGGCGGGAGAGCACAGATACGCAGTATTTT; cdr3_aa: CASRRESTDTQYF
j_call: TRBJ2-1; v_call: TRBV30; clone_size: -; d_call: -; cdr3_nt: TGTGCCTGGAGTCGAGCTAGGGCCTCCTACAATGAGCAGTTCTTC; cdr3_aa: CAWSRARASYNEQFF
j_call: TRBJ2-5; v_call: TRBV7-3; clone_size: -; d_call: -; cdr3_nt: TGTGCCAGCAGCTTAACAGGGACGAGTAGAGAGACCCAGTACTTC; cdr3_aa: CASSLTGTSRETQYF
j_call: TRBJ2-7; v_call: TRBV6-5; clone_size: few; d_call: -; cdr3_nt: TGTGCCAGCAGTTCACCAGGAGGTAGAGACGAGCAGTACTTC; cdr3_aa: CASSSPGGRDEQYF
j_call: TRBJ1-6; v_call: TRBV2; clone_size: -; d_call: TRBD1; cdr3_nt: TGTGCCAGCCGGGACAGGGAGAGGTCACCCCTCCACTTT; cdr3_aa: CASRDRERSPLHF
j_call: TRBJ2-2; v_call: TRBV5-1; clone_size: -; d_call: TRBD2; cdr3_nt: TGCGCCAGCGGCCCTGGGACTAGCGGGACCGGGGAGCTGTTTTTT; cdr3_aa: CASGPGTSGTGELFF
j_call: TRBJ2-7; v_call: TRBV29-1; clone_size: -; d_call: -; cdr3_nt: TGCAGCGTTAACGGGGAGGGGGGCAGAATTGCTAAGCAGTACTTC; cdr3_aa: CSVNGEGGRIAKQYF
j_call: TRBJ2-1; v_call: TRBV11-1; clone_size: -; d_call: -; cdr3_nt: TGTGCCAGCAGCCCCGCTTCACCAGTCCCCCCAAATGAGCAGTTCTTC; cdr3_aa: CASSPASPVPPNEQFF
j_call: TRBJ2-1; v_call: TRBV5-1; clone_size: few; d_call: -; cdr3_nt: TGCGCCAGCAGCTTGGGAGGGGGGGACAATGAGCAGTTCTTC; cdr3_aa: CASSLGGGDNEQFF
j_call: TRBJ2-7; v_call: TRBV11-2; clone_size: -; d_call: -; cdr3_nt: TGTGCCAGCAGCTTAGGGGTGCAAACGGGGTCCTACGGGCAGTACTTC; cdr3_aa: CASSLGVQTGSYGQYF
j_call: TRBJ1-1; v_call: TRBV7-9; clone_size: -; d_call: -; cdr3_nt: TGTGCCATCAGGGTCCCCCTTAGGGGCATAGACGCTTTCTTT; cdr3_aa: CAIRVPLRGIDAFF
j_call: TRBJ1-2; v_call: TRBV6-1; clone_size: few; d_call: TRBD1; cdr3_nt: TGTGCCAGCAGTGAGGACGGAGGGGGCGGCTATGGCTACACCTTC; cdr3_aa: CASSEDGGGGYGYTF
j_call: TRBJ2-2; v_call: TRBV29-1; clone_size: -; d_call: -; cdr3_nt: TGCAGCGTTGCGGTATTTGGGACCGGGGAGCTGTTTTTT; cdr3_aa: CSVAVFGTGELFF
j_call: TRBJ2-4; v_call: TRBV6-5; clone_size: -; d_call: -; cdr3_nt: TGTACCAGCAGCCAACACGGTCCGGACAGCAACAAAAACATTCAGTACTTC; cdr3_aa: CTSSQHGPDSNKNIQYF
j_call: TRBJ2-3; v_call: TRBV28; clone_size: few; d_call: -; cdr3_nt: TGTGCCAGCGGTTCTGAGGCCACAGATACGCAGTATTTT; cdr3_aa: CASGSEATDTQYF
j_call: TRBJ1-1; v_call: TRBV6-2/TRBV6-3; clone_size: -; d_call: -; cdr3_nt: TGTACCAGCAGTAACGGGTGGAACACCGAAGCTTTCTTT; cdr3_aa: CTSSNGWNTEAFF
j_call: TRBJ2-1; v_call: TRBV29-1; clone_size: many; d_call: -; cdr3_nt: TGCAGCGTTGAGGCCGGGACCGACTCCTTAACTAGACAACGGAATGAGCAGTTCTTC; cdr3_aa: CSVEAGTDSLTRQRNEQFF
j_call: TRBJ2-1; v_call: TRBV6-5; clone_size: -; d_call: TRBD2; cdr3_nt: TGTGCCAGCAGCCTAGCGGATAGCTCCTACAATGAGCAGTTCTTC; cdr3_aa: CASSLADSSYNEQFF
j_call: TRBJ1-2; v_call: TRBV29-1; clone_size: -; d_call: -; cdr3_nt: TGCAGCGTTGAAGACATGGGGGGCTACACCTTC; cdr3_aa: CSVEDMGGYTF
j_call: TRBJ2-1; v_call: TRBV5-5; clone_size: few; d_call: TRBD2; cdr3_nt: TGTGCCAGCAGCCGCCGGGGGGCGGGAGGTGGGAGTGAGCAGTTCTTC; cdr3_aa: CASSRRGAGGGSEQFF
j_call: TRBJ2-7; v_call: TRBV7-9; clone_size: -; d_call: -; cdr3_nt: TGTGCCAGCAGCAGGGACACCACCTACGAGCAGTACTTC; cdr3_aa: CASSRDTTYEQYF
j_call: TRBJ2-2; v_call: TRBV6-5; clone_size: -; d_call: TRBD1; cdr3_nt: TGTGCCAGCAGTGACAGGGGGAGAGCCGGGGAGCTGTTTTTT; cdr3_aa: CASSDRGRAGELFF
j_call: TRBJ2-1; v_call: TRBV11-2; clone_size: once; d_call: TRBD2; cdr3_nt: TGTGCCAGCAGCTTAGATAAGGGACTAGCGGGGCATGAGCAGTTCTTC; cdr3_aa: CASSLDKGLAGHEQFF
j_call: TRBJ2-3; v_call: TRBV2; clone_size: once; d_call: TRBD2; cdr3_nt: TGTGCCAGCAGGACGACTAGCGGGGGTACAGATACGCAGTATTTT; cdr3_aa: CASRTTSGGTDTQYF
j_call: TRBJ1-1; v_call: TRBV11-3; clone_size: -; d_call: TRBD1; cdr3_nt: TGTGCCAGCAGTCAAACAGGGGGCGGCGAAGCTTTCTTT; cdr3_aa: CASSQTGGGEAFF
j_call: TRBJ2-4; v_call: TRBV30; clone_size: few; d_call: TRBD1; cdr3_nt: TGTGCCTGGAGTGGGGACAGGGGTTACATTCAGTACTTC; cdr3_aa: CAWSGDRGYIQYF
j_call: TRBJ1-3; v_call: TRBV29-1; clone_size: -; d_call: -; cdr3_nt: TGCAGCGCTGCGGCGTGGAGGACCTCATATTTT; cdr3_aa: CSAAAWRTSYF